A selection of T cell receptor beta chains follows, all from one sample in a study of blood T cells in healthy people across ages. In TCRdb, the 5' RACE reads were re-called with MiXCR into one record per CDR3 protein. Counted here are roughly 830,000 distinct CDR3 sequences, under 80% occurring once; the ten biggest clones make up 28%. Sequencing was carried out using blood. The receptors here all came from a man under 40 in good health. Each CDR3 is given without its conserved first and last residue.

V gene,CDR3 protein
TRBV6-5,ASSYSTPYQETQY
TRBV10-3,AIALGDRGHNQPQH
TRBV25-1,ASSYQGASYEQY
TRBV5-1,ASSLAQGAGYNEQF
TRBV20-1,SASLAGGAGNEQF
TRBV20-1,SAPRAEGTQY
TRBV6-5,ASIRLAGGTPYEQY
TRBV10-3,AIRGGGNEQY
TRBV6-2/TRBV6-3,ASSRGTQSYEQY
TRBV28,ATTLGGQPYEQY
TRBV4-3,ASSQFGEHYGYT
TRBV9,ASSVTVLSETQY
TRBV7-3,ASSKLGAVTDTQY
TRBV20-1,SAHSGTDTQY
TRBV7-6,ASSLALWGNNEQF
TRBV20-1,SVPNRGTRSEQY
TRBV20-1,SARDGEQY